This T cell receptor beta chain is drawn from a study of cytomegalovirus exposure and HLA in healthy donors. At the level of the study: About 200 million T cells yielded 117 million unique TCR beta sequences, as an earlier analysis found. Findings of the study overall: According to reports, the classifier identified cytomegalovirus status with high specificity and sensitivity. HLA alleles were associated with some 16,000 TCR beta sequences in a later analysis at 0.05 false discovery rate. Being indistinguishable, some V segments were excluded, TRBV6-2 and TRBV6-3 among them.

V lost 9 bases, J lost 4 bases, and 9 bases lay in between. CDR1 is MNHNS and CDR2 is SASEGT in the germline V gene. This CDR3 region has 11 residues. As regards this clone: Its antigen is as yet unknown.

A multiplex PCR was run with 60 Vbeta primers and 13 Jbeta primers. Assay: immunoSEQ multiplex PCR; the TCRdb copy retains only in-frame clones and omits some. The table includes about 180,000 clones, under 80% detected once. The chain employs TRBV6-1 and TRBJ1-2, with no clear D. Sequencing was performed on PBMCs. This TCR was recovered from a woman aged 25 to 39 in good health and CMV-seropositive. The CDR3 here is CASGPSYGYTF. CDR3 coding DNA: TGTGCCAGTGGCCCGTCCTATGGCTACACCTTC.